Below are 12 T cell receptor beta chains sequenced from a single sample in a study of cytomegalovirus exposure and HLA in healthy donors. Both 60 Vbeta primers and 13 Jbeta primers went into the PCR. Sequenced by immunoSEQ multiplex PCR; TCRdb stores in-frame clones only, minus some. The sample has 110,000 to 150,000 clones, roughly 82% seen once. Material: PBMCs. These receptors were taken from a man aged 25-45 years in good health and CMV-seronegative.

A remark on this clone: Germline and junction disagree at one end, which may indicate a read error. The same CDR3 is also encoded by other DNA sequences in this sample. The J gene is TRBJ1-6, the V gene TRBV19; D is undetermined. The CDR3 covers 16 residues. Germline lookup yields CDR1 LNHDA and CDR2 SQIVND (reference sequence). The CDR3 region has the DNA TGCGCCAGCCTCGGAGGTAGGGTCGCTGATAATTCACCCCTCCACTTT. Translated: CASLGGRVADNSPLHF.

This clone was found a few times. The DNA of the CDR3 is TGTGCCTGGAGGGATAGACAGGCCATTTCCTACGAGCAGTACTTC. Translation gives CAWRDRQAISYEQYF. This chain connects TRBV30 to TRBJ2-7, with D tentatively TRBD1 (6 bases). The germline CDR1 and CDR2 sequences are GTSNPN and SVGIG (reference sequence). The CDR3 covers 15 residues. Trimming took 3 bases from V and 1 from J, leaving 16 bases between them. Full variable domain (rest looked up from reference TRBV30 and TRBJ2-7): SQTIHQWPATLVQPVGSPLSLECTVEGTSNPNLYWYRQAAGRGLQLLFYSVGIGQISSEVPQNLSASRPQDRQFILSSKKLLLSDSGFYLCAWRDRQAISYEQYFGPGTRLTVT.

V usage is TRBV30 and J usage is TRBJ2-2; 8 bases agree with TRBD1. CDR3 length: 19 amino acids. Germline CDR1 and CDR2: GTSNPN and SVGIG (reference sequence). With V trimmed by 2 bases and J by 2 bases, 16 bases remained unmatched. The CDR3 DNA is TGTGCCTGGAGTCACGGGGACAGGTCTTTAGGACTAAACACCGGGGAGCTGTTTTTT. Encoded protein: CAWSHGDRSLGLNTGELFF.

This sequence joins TRBV15 and TRBJ1-2; weak D call: TRBD1 (5 bases). The V gene lost 0 bases and the J gene lost 8 bases, with 13 bases spanning the gap. This CDR3 is built from 14 residues. CDR1 and CDR2 from the germline V gene are LNHNV and YYDKDF (reference sequence). As DNA, the CDR3 is TGTGCCACCAGCAGAGAGATCGGGGGAAGAGGCTACACCTTC. Protein product: CATSREIGGRGYTF.

This clone turned up a few times. The V gene is TRBV7-9, the J gene TRBJ2-3; D gene uncertain. The CDR3 extends over 11 amino acids. Germline lookup yields CDR1 SEHNR and CDR2 FQNEAQ (reference sequence). The V end was cut by 8 bases, the J end by 6 bases, with 9 bases between. CDR3 in DNA: TGTGCCAGCCCCCGTGAGGATACGCAGTATTTT. Protein product: CASPREDTQYF.

J is TRBJ2-7 and V is TRBV25-1; 7 positions agree with TRBD1. CDR3 length: 15 amino acids. Germline CDR1 MGHDK, CDR2 SYGVNS. The V segment lost 5 bases and the J segment 3 bases; nucleotides outside the gene matches: 10. CDR3 sequence reads: CASSPPGNRGYEQYF. As DNA, the CDR3 is TGTGCCAGCAGTCCCCCTGGGAACAGGGGCTACGAGCAGTACTTC.

V usage is TRBV5-6 and J usage is TRBJ2-1, with 11 positions matching TRBD2. This CDR3 has 12 residues. The junction had 3 bases not matched to a gene; V was cut back by 10 bases and J by 6 bases. Germline loops: CDR1 SGHDT, CDR2 YYEEEE. The CDR3 DNA is TGTGCCGAACTAGCGGGAGTCAATGAGCAGTTCTTC. Its translation is CAELAGVNEQFF.

Points on this clone: Without the conserved terminal phenylalanine or tryptophan, this CDR3 likely stems from a read error. The CDR3 here is CASSVLAQPNTEAFL. DNA for the CDR3: TGTGCCAGCAGCGTACTAGCACAGCCGAACACTGAAGCTTTCCTT. The J gene is TRBJ1-1, the V gene TRBV9; D is unresolved. Trimming cost V 1 base and J 1 base, with 11 bases left between them. The germline V gene has CDR1 SGDLS and CDR2 YYNGEE. The CDR3 extends over 15 amino acids.

The V call is TRBV28, the J call TRBJ1-4; TRBD1 matches at 9 bases. V lost 6 bases, J lost 4 bases, and 18 bases stayed unmatched. The CDR3 covers 19 residues. Germline V gene lookup returns CDR1 MDHEN and CDR2 SYDVKM. CDR3 nucleotide sequence: TGTGCCAGCAGCTCCCCTCACAACCCGGGACAGGGCTTTAATGAAAAACTGTTTTTT. Translated: CASSSPHNPGQGFNEKLFF.

This clone was observed once. The rearrangement links TRBV7-2 to TRBJ2-2; TRBD2 agrees at 9 bases. The CDR3 totals 18 residues. Germline CDR1 is SGHTA and CDR2 is FQGNSA. The V segment lost 0 bases and the J segment 2 bases; nucleotides outside the gene matches: 7. CDR3 in amino acids: CASSLAWPSGVNTGELFF. The CDR3 DNA follows: TGTGCCAGCAGCTTAGCGTGGCCTAGCGGGGTTAACACCGGGGAGCTGTTTTTT.

The chain employs TRBV6-1 and TRBJ1-2, with a tentative D call TRBD1 (6 bases). Germline CDR1 and CDR2: MNHNS and SASEGT. This CDR3 region has 14 residues. Trimming took 2 bases from V and 4 from J, leaving 11 bases between them. In nucleotides, the CDR3 is TGTGCCAGCAGTGAACGACAGGCGATCTATGGCTACACCTTC. Translated, it gives CASSERQAIYGYTF.

The chain couples TRBV5-1 to TRBJ1-1; 9 nucleotides align to TRBD1. CDR3 length: 13 amino acids. The ends lost 2 bases at V and 6 bases at J; junction bases unmatched: 2. Germline loops: CDR1 SGHRS, CDR2 YFSETQ. This CDR3 reads CASSFGQGPEAFF. CDR3 nucleotides: TGCGCCAGCAGCTTCGGACAGGGGCCTGAAGCTTTCTTT.